The 18 T cell receptor beta chains listed next were all sequenced from one sample in a study of cytomegalovirus exposure and HLA in healthy donors (dated by TCRdb to about 2017). Library creation used the immunoSEQ multiplex PCR assay. Entries here come from immuneACCESS through TCRdb and include only in-frame sequences with V and J called. Some clones fail to appear in such tables; in the studies checked, an unresolved V gene covers under half of the shortfall, and the cause of the remainder is unknown. Recorded for this sample are some 98,000 clones; roughly 87% of them occurred a single time. The ten top clones hold 6% to 6.5% of the sample. The sequenced sample consisted of PBMCs. The receptor set was obtained from a man aged 18 to 30 in good health and CMV-seropositive.

The V gene is TRBV7-9, the J gene TRBJ2-2; possibly TRBD1 for D (6 bases). Germline CDR1 and CDR2: SEHNR and FQNEAQ (reference sequence). The CDR3 covers 14 residues. V shed 5 bases and J shed 4 bases, with 11 bases lying between them. CDR3 sequence (DNA): TGTGCCAGCAGCCACAGGGTAGGCACCGGGGAGCTGTTTTTT. Translation: CASSHRVGTGELFF.

CDR3 protein: CASRGRLAGIYNEQFF. CDR3 bases: TGTGCCAGCAGGGGCCGTCTAGCGGGGATCTACAATGAGCAGTTCTTC. The chain couples TRBV5-6 to TRBJ2-1; 9 positions agree with TRBD2. CDR3 size: 16 residues. Looked up from germline, CDR1 is SGHDT and CDR2 is YYEEEE. J lost 3 bases, V lost 5 bases, and 9 bases had no gene match.

The chain recombines TRBV27 with TRBJ2-7; TRBD2 matches 7 bases. CDR1 is MNHEY, CDR2 SMNVEV, per germline (reference sequence). V was pared by 1 base and J by 2 bases, with 5 bases of the junction left unmatched. The CDR3 length is 15 residues. In DNA, the CDR3 is TGTGCCAGCAGTTTATTTCGGGGAGGGACCTACGAGCAGTACTTC. Translating it yields CASSLFRGGTYEQYF.

This chain uses TRBV7-9 with TRBJ2-7; tentative D call: TRBD2 (6 bases). The germline gives CDR1 SEHNR, CDR2 FQNEAQ (reference sequence). This CDR3 contains 14 residues. Trimming removed 3 bases from V and 3 bases from J, with 12 bases in between. CDR3 in DNA: TGTGCCAGCAGCTTTGATAGCGGAAACTACGAGCAGTACTTC. Its translation is CASSFDSGNYEQYF.

The V gene is TRBV13, the J gene TRBJ2-7, with 12 bases lining up with TRBD1. V shed 5 bases, J shed 0 bases, and the junction held 8 bases outside the gene matches. This CDR3 region has 17 residues. Germline lookup yields CDR1 PRHDT and CDR2 FYEKMQ (reference sequence). CDR3 in DNA: TGTGCCAGCAGCGGTTTGGGACAGGGGGCCGGCTCCTACGAGCAGTACTTC. Protein: CASSGLGQGAGSYEQYF.

This chain links TRBV6-5 with TRBJ2-2, with D tentatively TRBD2 (6 bases). The V and J ends lost 7 bases and 6 bases respectively, with 15 bases between them. This CDR3 is 14 amino acids long. CDR1 is MNHEY, CDR2 SVGAGI, per germline. In DNA, the CDR3 is TGTGCCAGCAACGCGGGGTTAAGGGCCGGGGAGCTGTTTTTT. The encoded protein is CASNAGLRAGELFF.

CDR3 in DNA: TGTGCCAGCAGCTTACTTGCAGGGTTTGGGGCCAACGTCCTGACTTTC. This encodes CASSLLAGFGANVLTF. This chain joins TRBV7-3 and TRBJ2-6; tentative D call: TRBD1 (5 bases). CDR3 size: 16 residues. CDR1 and CDR2 from the germline V gene are SGHTA and FQGTGA. The V and J ends lost 2 bases and 3 bases respectively, with 11 bases between them.

This chain links TRBV6-1 with TRBJ1-2; tentative D call: TRBD1 (5 bases). The CDR3 runs to 12 residues. V was clipped by 6 bases and J by 9 bases, with 14 bases between them. Germline V gene data show CDR1 as MNHNS and CDR2 as SASEGT. The CDR3 DNA sequence: TGTGCCAGCAGCAATCGGGACTTTCGCTACACCTTC. Translating gives CASSNRDFRYTF.

This rearrangement joins TRBV4-1 to TRBJ2-5, with a possible D match to TRBD1 (5 bases). The germline gives CDR1 MGHRA, CDR2 YSYEKL. V was cut by 2 bases and J by 5 bases, with 21 bases left in between. The CDR3 loop spans 17 amino acids. Here the CDR3 DNA reads TGCGCCAGCAGCCAAACCCGTGATATAGGGGCAGGGGAGACCCAGTACTTC. It translates to CASSQTRDIGAGETQYF.

The rearrangement uses TRBV19 and TRBJ1-3; no reliable D call. The CDR3 has 15 residues. The V end was cut by 6 bases, the J end by 0 bases, with 12 bases between. The germline gives CDR1 LNHDA, CDR2 SQIVND (reference sequence). The CDR3 nucleotides are TGTGCCAGTAGCCACCTACAGAGCTCTGGAAACACCATATATTTT. Residues: CASSHLQSSGNTIYF.

V is TRBV6-1 and J is TRBJ1-5; no reliable D call. The CDR3 loop spans 11 amino acids. V was cut by 5 bases and J by 4 bases, with 3 bases left in between. Germline lookup yields CDR1 MNHNS and CDR2 SASEGT. CDR3 sequence: CASSLNQPQHF. The CDR3 bases are TGTGCCAGCAGTTTAAATCAGCCCCAGCATTTT.

The rearrangement joins TRBV5-4 to TRBJ2-7; 8 positions agree with TRBD2. Germline lookup yields CDR1 SGHNT and CDR2 YYREEE (reference sequence). Losses at the gene ends were 2 bases for V and 6 bases for J; bases not matched to a gene: 1. The CDR3 spans 12 residues. As DNA, the CDR3 is TGTGCCAGCAGCTTCAGCGGGGGCGAGCAGTACTTC. This encodes CASSFSGGEQYF. The full variable domain, completed using reference TRBV5-4 and TRBJ2-7, is ETGVTQSPTHLIKTRGQQVTLRCSSQSGHNTVSWYQQALGQGPQFIFQYYREEENGRGNFPPRFSGLQFPNYSSELNVNALELDDSALYLCASSFSGGEQYFGPGTRLTVT.

This clone was counted between two and nine times. The chain uses TRBV5-1 and TRBJ2-3, with 14 nucleotides matching TRBD2. The CDR3 runs to 16 residues. The germline CDR1 and CDR2 sequences are SGHRS and YFSETQ. J gave up 8 bases and V 3 bases, and 8 bases lay outside the gene matches. In DNA form, the CDR3 reads TGCGCCAGCAGCTGGGGACTAGCGGGAGCAGATGTTACGCAGTATTTT. It codes for CASSWGLAGADVTQYF. Filled out from reference TRBV5-1 and TRBJ2-3, the complete variable domain reads KAGVTQTPRYLIKTRGQQVTLSCSPISGHRSVSWYQQTPGQGLQFLFEYFSETQRNKGNFPGRFSGRQFSNSRSEMNVSTLELGDSALYLCASSWGLAGADVTQYFGPGTRLTVL.

This clone appeared a few times. The V call is TRBV19, the J call TRBJ2-7; perhaps TRBD1 as D (5 bases). The V end lost 3 bases, the J end lost 6 bases, and 15 bases lay between the germline ends. The CDR3 has 14 amino acids. Germline CDR1 is LNHDA and CDR2 is SQIVND (reference sequence). The CDR3 sequence is CASSIEAGFTEQYF. CDR3 in DNA: TGTGCCAGTAGTATTGAGGCAGGGTTCACCGAGCAGTACTTC.

V and J are TRBV5-1 and TRBJ2-7; TRBD1 matches 8 bases. The J segment lost 7 bases and the V segment lost 0 bases, leaving 9 bases of the junction unmatched. The CDR3 extends over 15 amino acids. Germline CDR1 is SGHRS and CDR2 is YFSETQ. The CDR3 coding sequence is TGCGCCAGCAGCTTGGAGACCAGGGGGCTTCAAGAGCAGTACTTC. Amino acids: CASSLETRGLQEQYF. Together with reference TRBV5-1 and TRBJ2-7, the CDR3 gives the full variable domain: KAGVTQTPRYLIKTRGQQVTLSCSPISGHRSVSWYQQTPGQGLQFLFEYFSETQRNKGNFPGRFSGRQFSNSRSEMNVSTLELGDSALYLCASSLETRGLQEQYFGPGTRLTVT.

The rearrangement joins TRBV11-3 to TRBJ2-1; D gene unclear. V gave up 1 base and J gave up 16 bases, with 17 bases separating them. Germline lookup yields CDR1 SGHNT and CDR2 YENEEA. The CDR3 is made up of 13 amino acids. CDR3 bases: TGTGCCAGCAGCTTAGGGCCACCACGCGGCAATTTCTTC. Amino acid sequence: CASSLGPPRGNFF.

The chain carries TRBV27 and TRBJ1-2, with D possibly TRBD1 on 5 matching bases. CDR3 length equals 15 residues. The germline CDR1 and CDR2 sequences are MNHEY and SMNVEV (reference sequence). V dropped 3 bases and J dropped 3 bases, with 14 bases sitting between them. CDR3 DNA: TGTGCCAGCAGTTTTGTGTTTGGGGGGGACTATGGCTACACCTTC. Residues: CASSFVFGGDYGYTF.

CDR3 nucleotides: TGTGCCAGCGATACAGGGGGCTATGCTGAAGCTTTCTTT. Protein: CASDTGGYAEAFF. The rearrangement uses TRBV5-5 and TRBJ1-1, with 9 bases fitting TRBD1. The CDR3 is 13 amino acids. The V gene's germline CDR1 is SGHKS and CDR2 YYEKEE (reference sequence). V was pared by 7 bases and J by 6 bases, with 7 bases of the junction left unmatched. Supplemented by reference TRBV5-5 and TRBJ1-1, the full variable domain reads DAGVTQSPTHLIKTRGQQVTLRCSPISGHKSVSWYQQVLGQGPQFIFQYYEKEERGRGNFPDRFSARQFPNYSSELNVNALLLGDSALYLCASDTGGYAEAFFGQGTRLTVV.